This T cell receptor beta chain was obtained from a study of T cell changes during pregnancy in multiple sclerosis. The CDR3 is made up of 13 amino acids. Germline CDR1 reads KGHSH; CDR2 reads LQKENI. The V end lost 6 bases, the J end lost 6 bases, and 12 bases lay between the germline ends. Profiling relied on immunoSEQ multiplex PCR, and the TCRdb table lists in-frame clones only, not all of them. The sample shows roughly 100,000 clones, 75% to 95% of them seen only once. The sequences come from peripheral blood, collected after pregnancy. The source is a female donor in good health, enrolled as a control in a pregnancy study. The V call is TRBV18, the J call TRBJ2-1; TRBD1 might be the D (5 bases). CDR3 amino acids: CASSERGSNEQFF. The CDR3 DNA reads as TGTGCCAGCTCGGAAAGGGGTTCCAATGAGCAGTTCTTC.